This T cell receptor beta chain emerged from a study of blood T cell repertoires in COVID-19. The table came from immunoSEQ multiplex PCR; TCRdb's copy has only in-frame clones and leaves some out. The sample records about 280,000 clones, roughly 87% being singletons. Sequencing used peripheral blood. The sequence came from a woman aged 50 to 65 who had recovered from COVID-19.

The CDR3 here is CAWRIWGSSNTQYF. For the CDR3, the DNA is TGTGCCTGGAGAATTTGGGGTTCTAGCAATACGCAGTATTTT. The chain joins TRBV30 to TRBJ2-3; weak D call: TRBD2 (5 bases). V shed 3 bases and J shed 7 bases, with 17 bases lying between them. The CDR3 consists of 14 residues. Germline V gene data show CDR1 as GTSNPN and CDR2 as SVGIG (reference sequence).